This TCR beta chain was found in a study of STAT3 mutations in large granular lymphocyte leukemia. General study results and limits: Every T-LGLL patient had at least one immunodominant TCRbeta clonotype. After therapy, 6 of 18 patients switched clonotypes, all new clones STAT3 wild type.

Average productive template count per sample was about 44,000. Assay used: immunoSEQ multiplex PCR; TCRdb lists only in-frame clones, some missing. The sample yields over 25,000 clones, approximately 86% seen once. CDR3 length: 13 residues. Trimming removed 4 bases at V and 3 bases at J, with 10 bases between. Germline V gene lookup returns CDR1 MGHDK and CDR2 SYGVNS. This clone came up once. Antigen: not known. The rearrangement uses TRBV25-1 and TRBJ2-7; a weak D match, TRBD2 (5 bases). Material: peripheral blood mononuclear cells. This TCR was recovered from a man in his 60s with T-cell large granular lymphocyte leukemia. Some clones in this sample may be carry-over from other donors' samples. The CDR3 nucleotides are TGTGCCAGCAGTGGGCTAGCCTACTACGAGCAGTACTTC. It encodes CASSGLAYYEQYF.